The present T cell receptor (beta chain) was sequenced within a study of blood T cell repertoires in COVID-19. As regards this clone: Other DNA variants within this sample encode the same CDR3.

Germline V gives CDR1 LGHNA, CDR2 YSLEER. The V end lost 0 bases, the J end lost 11 bases, and 12 bases lay between the germline ends. The CDR3 covers 13 residues. In the authors' workflow: Estimation of nucleated cell counts relied on the amplification of reference gene primers. Sequencing was performed with immunoSEQ multiplex PCR; in TCRdb, only in-frame clones are kept and a portion is missing. V, J and clone size are taken as reported in that table, and D and trimming were inferred from the DNA itself. The sample contains about 130,000 clones, approximately 85% of which appear only once. The sequence came from a human donor in a cohort sampled during active COVID-19. Sequencing used peripheral blood. The V call is TRBV4-3, the J call TRBJ2-3, with D maybe TRBD2 (5 bases). CDR3 sequence: CASSQEYSAGQYF. The CDR3 DNA reads as TGCGCCAGCAGCCAAGAGTACTCTGCGGGGCAGTATTTT.